This T cell receptor beta chain was documented in a study of OX40 agonist ivuxolimab in advanced cancers. For the wider study: Ivuxolimab, which targeted the costimulatory receptor OX40 (CD134), was an agonistic, fully human IgG2 monoclonal antibody. Of the approximately 54 patients in dose escalation, some 19 had hepatocellular carcinoma, about 15 had melanoma, 9 had renal cell carcinoma and 9 had head and neck cancer. The purpose of peripheral TCRbeta sequencing was to test whether ivuxolimab changed TCR sequence diversity and led to clonal T-cell expansion. Intravenous ivuxolimab was administered to patients every 2 weeks at six dose levels: 0.01, 0.1, 0.3, 1.5, 3 and 10 mg/kg. The monotherapy dose-escalation portion (N ≈ 50 patients) of the phase I ivuxolimab trial is reported in the paper. The dose-escalation cohort was roughly 80% male with a mean age of about 54 years, ranging from roughly 23 to 90. Three dose-escalation patients achieved partial responses, one with hepatocellular carcinoma and two with cutaneous melanoma. Prior anti-PD-1, anti-PD-L1 or anti-CTLA-4 therapy was permitted, and 40% of dose-escalation patients had received checkpoint inhibitors.

Results and caveats for the whole study, not just this receptor: At doses from 0.1 to 3.0 mg/kg, clonal expansion was seen in both CD4+ and CD8+ blood T cells between baseline and week 6. The antigen specificity of the peripheral T cells that underwent clonal expansion was not determined. Low levels of normalized T-cell clonal expansion were also seen in some nonresponding patients. After ivuxolimab, expanded clones were on average more numerous among CD8+ T cells than among CD4+ T cells. In the 0.1-3.0 mg/kg groups, partial responders had among the lowest normalized peripheral clonal expansion, particularly in CD8+ T cells.

Patients with a history of autoimmune disease or receiving systemic immunosuppression were excluded from the trial. Peripheral blood for TCR sequencing was collected from all dose cohorts at baseline, on cycle 4 day 1, and on cycle 7 day 1. The samples were drawn from a first-in-human, open-label, multicenter phase I dose-escalation trial of ivuxolimab. Adults with locally advanced or metastatic melanoma, renal cell carcinoma, hepatocellular carcinoma or head and neck squamous cell carcinoma were enrolled in the trial. Before TCR sequencing, CD4+ T cells and CD8+ T cells were sorted from peripheral blood as separate populations. Comment on this clone: This receptor's antigen is unknown. No base-level quality is on record; no much larger clone is a single base apart.

Relative to germline, V is 4 bases shorter and J is 7 bases shorter, with 13 bases between their ends. Including cysteine and phenylalanine, the CDR3 has 13 amino acids. The only DNA kept is the CDR3, 39 bases in frame from the first base. As encoded in the germline V gene, CDR1 is SGHVS while CDR2 is FNYEAQ. Genomic DNA was isolated from the sorted cells so that the TCRbeta CDR3 region could be sequenced. TCRbeta CDR3 regions were sequenced using the immunoSEQ Assay. TCRdb retrieved this table from immuneACCESS and kept in-frame rearrangements only. Not all clones are present; in checked studies, unresolved V genes account for under half, and no reason is known for the remainder. This sample is represented by 20,000 to 30,000 clones; roughly 88% of them were singletons. Approximately 49% of the sample comes from the top ten.

The clonotype originates from an adult with an advanced solid tumor such as melanoma, head and neck, liver or kidney cancer. The V and J genes are TRBV7-6 and TRBJ1-2, with the D gene uncertain. Sample: CD4+ or CD8+ T cells sorted from blood, taken in a trial of the OX40 agonist ivuxolimab. The nucleotide sequence reads TGTGCCAGCAGCTCCGTGGGTGGGAGTGGCTACACCTTC. It codes for CASSSVGGSGYTF.